The sequence of this T cell receptor (beta chain) was determined in a study of response to subunit inactivated influenza vaccine. One entry per CDR3 protein, called by TCRdb with MiXCR from the RT-PCR reads. The table includes roughly 620,000 distinct CDR3 sequences, around 10% detected once. This clonotype came up many times. The data also belong to a second study, concerning T cells expressing NK-cell markers. That source adds: It was by 5'RACE template switching with UMIs that TCR beta cDNA was made. Seven HCMV-seropositive donors and one seronegative donor made up the eight sequenced donors. Restriction of sorting to alpha-beta TCR T cells was accomplished in several experiments using an anti-gamma-delta TCR antibody. Dominant NKG2C+ clonotypes made up roughly 1.0-7.5% of CD8+ T cells in 5 or 6 donors.

Sample: PBMCs from blood, taken on the day of vaccination. This clonotype was sampled from a man aged 50-59 years who received an inactivated influenza vaccine.

CDR3 amino acids: CASSLYYGRELFF. The CDR3 region has the DNA TGCGCCAGCAGCCTGTATTATGGCCGGGAGCTGTTTTTT. This rearrangement joins TRBV4-1 to TRBJ2-2; D not resolved. This CDR3 spans 13 amino acids. Germline V gene lookup returns CDR1 MGHRA and CDR2 YSYEKL. Trimming left V 4 bases short and J 9 bases short, with 12 bases between.